This T cell receptor beta chain was retrieved from a study of T cell changes during pregnancy in multiple sclerosis. This CDR3 contains 18 residues. The V end was cut by 5 bases, the J end by 0 bases, with 20 bases between. Germline V lookup: CDR1 SGHVS, CDR2 FNYEAQ. Sequencing used immunoSEQ multiplex PCR; TCRdb keeps in-frame clones, though not all of them. Seen here are 43,000 or so clones, 80% to 95% observed once, and the top ten hold 2.2%. Sequencing used peripheral blood, obtained in the third trimester of pregnancy. This chain links TRBV7-6 with TRBJ1-5, with TRBD1 as a possible D gene (5 bases). This TCR derives from a female donor with multiple sclerosis, enrolled in a pregnancy study. The CDR3 loop is CASSPTAEGPYSNQPQHF. CDR3 bases: TGTGCCAGCAGCCCCACTGCGGAGGGACCCTATAGCAATCAGCCCCAGCATTTT.